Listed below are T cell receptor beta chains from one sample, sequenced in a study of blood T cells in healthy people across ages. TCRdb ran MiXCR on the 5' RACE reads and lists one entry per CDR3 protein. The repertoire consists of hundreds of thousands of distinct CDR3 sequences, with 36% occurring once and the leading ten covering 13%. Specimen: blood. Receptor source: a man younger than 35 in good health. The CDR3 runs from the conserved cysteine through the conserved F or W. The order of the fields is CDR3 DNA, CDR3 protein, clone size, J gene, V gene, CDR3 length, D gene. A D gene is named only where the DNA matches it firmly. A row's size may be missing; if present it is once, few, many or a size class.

TGCGCCAGCAGCCCAGAGCGCCGTGGAGTCTATGGCTACACCTTC	CASSPERRGVYGYTF	few	TRBJ1-2	TRBV4-3	15	-
TGTGCCAGCAGTTACGGGCAGGGGATTATTCAGCCCCAGCATTTT	CASSYGQGIIQPQHF	few	TRBJ1-5	TRBV6-2/TRBV6-3	15	-
TGCAGTGCGCAGGCGGGGAACTATGGCTACACCTTC	CSAQAGNYGYTF	-	TRBJ1-2	TRBV20-1	12	-
TGCGCCAGCAGCCACAGCCTTGAGGGGGGAGATGAGACCCAGTACTTC	CASSHSLEGGDETQYF	few	TRBJ2-5	TRBV4-3	16	-
TGCAGCGTTGAAGACGCTCCCCTAGGCGATGGCTACACCTTC	CSVEDAPLGDGYTF	many	TRBJ1-2	TRBV29-1	14	-
TGTGCCAGCAGTGCCGACAGTTATAGCAATCAGCCCCAGCATTTT	CASSADSYSNQPQHF	few	TRBJ1-5	TRBV27	15	-
TGTGCCAGCAGCTTATGGCAGGTTGAGGGGACCGGGGAGCTGTTTTTT	CASSLWQVEGTGELFF	once	TRBJ2-2	TRBV7-2	16	-
TGTGCTAGTGGTCCAGATGTGGGTGCCCAAGAGACCCAGTACTTC	CASGPDVGAQETQYF	few	TRBJ2-5	TRBV12-5	15	-
TGTGCCAGCAGCTTAATCCGACAGTTGAACACTGAAGCTTTCTTT	CASSLIRQLNTEAFF	few	TRBJ1-1	TRBV7-3	15	-
TGTGCCAGTAGTATTACGATGGGTGGGGAGACCCAGTACTTC	CASSITMGGETQYF	once	TRBJ2-5	TRBV19	14	-
TGTGCCAGCAGCTCTACAGGGAAAAAAGGGGCACCCCTCCACTTT	CASSSTGKKGAPLHF	-	TRBJ1-6	TRBV7-9	15	-
TGTGCCAGCAGCCAACCCTTAACGGGGGGCCAAGAGACCCAGTACTTC	CASSQPLTGGQETQYF	many	TRBJ2-5	TRBV7-2	16	TRBD2
TGCGCCAGCAGCCAAGGGGTTAGCGGGGGGGCCTCGATATATGAGCAGTTCTTC	CASSQGVSGGASIYEQFF	many	TRBJ2-1	TRBV4-3	18	TRBD2
TGTGCCAGCAGCTTTTCCGGGTCCTCCTACGAGCAGTACTTC	CASSFSGSSYEQYF	many	TRBJ2-7	TRBV7-9	14	-
TGCGCCAGTTCTGTCGGCCGCGCGGGGGGTAGCACAGATACGCAGTATTTT	CASSVGRAGGSTDTQYF	few	TRBJ2-3	TRBV5-1	17	TRBD2
TGCGCCAGCAGCTTGACGTCAGATCTAGCGGGGGAGAACACCGGGGAGCTGTTTTTT	CASSLTSDLAGENTGELFF	-	TRBJ2-2	TRBV5-1	19	TRBD2
TGTGCCAGCATGAGGACTAGCGGGGGCTATACGCAGTATTTT	CASMRTSGGYTQYF	few	TRBJ2-3	TRBV6-5	14	TRBD2
TGTGCCAGCAGTCTCGGGGGCAGGAGCTCCTACAATGAGCAGTTCTTC	CASSLGGRSSYNEQFF	many	TRBJ2-1	TRBV12-3/TRBV12-4	16	-
TGCAGTGCCTCGACCCGAGGCAGGAGGGGAGAGACCCAGTACTTC	CSASTRGRRGETQYF	many	TRBJ2-5	TRBV20-1	15	-
TGTGCCAGCAGTTCCGCCCGGGTTAGGCGGGAGAGCTCCTACGAGCAGTACTTC	CASSSARVRRESSYEQYF	-	TRBJ2-7	TRBV27	18	TRBD2
TGTGCCACCCCGCCCGGGGGCTCCTACGAGCAGTACTTC	CATPPGGSYEQYF	-	TRBJ2-7	TRBV5-6	13	-
TGTGCCAGCAGCTTAGCTGGACTAGCGGGGGGGCTCTCCTACAATGAGCAGTTCTTC	CASSLAGLAGGLSYNEQFF	few	TRBJ2-1	TRBV7-8	19	TRBD2
TGTGCCAGCAGCTTGTTACAGGGGGCTGGGAGAAAACTGTTTTTT	CASSLLQGAGRKLFF	few	TRBJ1-4	TRBV7-6	15	TRBD1
TGTGCCAGTTCCGATGGGTTGCGGATTCAGCCCCGGCATTTT	CASSDGLRIQPRHF	-	TRBJ1-5	TRBV7-8	14	-
TGTGCCAGCAGGAGGACAGGGGAAGCTGGAAACACCATATATTTT	CASRRTGEAGNTIYF	-	TRBJ1-3	TRBV4-2	15	TRBD1
TGTGCCAGCACCTGGACAGGGTCGAGCTACGAGCAGTACTTC	CASTWTGSSYEQYF	-	TRBJ2-7	TRBV7-2	14	TRBD1
TGTGCCAGCAGTTACTCGATCTTGATAACCACAGATACGCAGTATTTT	CASSYSILITTDTQYF	many	TRBJ2-3	TRBV6-6	16	-
TGCGCCAGCAGCCAAGAGACAGGGGGGAATCAGCCCCAGCATTTT	CASSQETGGNQPQHF	few	TRBJ1-5	TRBV4-1	15	TRBD1
TGTGCCGGCGCCCAGGCTTCAGCTAACTATGGCTACACCTTC	CAGAQASANYGYTF	-	TRBJ1-2	TRBV28	14	-
TGTGCCAGCAGCTTATTGTGGAGGGGGCTAGCCAAAAACATTCAGTACTTC	CASSLLWRGLAKNIQYF	-	TRBJ2-4	TRBV7-8	17	-
TGTGCCAGCAGCTCTGGGCCTCCTGACGAGCAGTACTTC	CASSSGPPDEQYF	few	TRBJ2-7	TRBV7-8	13	-
TGTGCCAGCAGTAAGATACAGGGGGCGCTTACTGAAGCTTTCTTT	CASSKIQGALTEAFF	few	TRBJ1-1	TRBV27	15	TRBD1
TGTGCCAGCAGCCACCCGAGGGCTAGCGGGGAACCCACCGGGGAGCTGTTTTTT	CASSHPRASGEPTGELFF	-	TRBJ2-2	TRBV4-2	18	TRBD2
TGTGCCAGCAGGGGGACAGTTTCTAACTATGGCTACACCTTC	CASRGTVSNYGYTF	-	TRBJ1-2	TRBV2	14	TRBD1
TGCGCCAGCAGCCAAGATGGCACACCGAGCTCTGGAAACACCATATATTTT	CASSQDGTPSSGNTIYF	once	TRBJ1-3	TRBV4-3	17	-
TGTGCCAGCAGCCCCGTTCGTTCGGGTCCGGAAGCTTTCTTT	CASSPVRSGPEAFF	few	TRBJ1-1	TRBV7-9	14	-
TGTGCCAGCAGCAAAGGTAGCACAGATACGCAGTATTTT	CASSKGSTDTQYF	many	TRBJ2-3	TRBV12-3/TRBV12-4	13	-
TGCGCCAGCAGCTTGCAGGGACAGGAGAAAAACATTCAGTACTTC	CASSLQGQEKNIQYF	-	TRBJ2-4	TRBV5-1	15	TRBD1
TGTGCCAGCAGCTTATCAGGACAGGGATTGAATGAGCAGTACTTC	CASSLSGQGLNEQYF	once	TRBJ2-5	TRBV11-2	15	TRBD1
TGCAGCATTGGGACCGGGACAGTCCCTGAAAAACTGTTTTTT	CSIGTGTVPEKLFF	-	TRBJ1-4	TRBV29-1	14	TRBD1
TGTGCCAGCAGCCAGGCAGGACAGGTCAATGAGCAGTTCTTC	CASSQAGQVNEQFF	many	TRBJ2-1	TRBV3-1	14	TRBD1
TGTGCCAGCAGCTTCCGTGGGACAGGGGGCGTCTTCACCGGGGAGCTGTTTTTT	CASSFRGTGGVFTGELFF	-	TRBJ2-2	TRBV7-2	18	TRBD1
TGTGCCAGCAGCCGAGGAGGGAGACCTAACTATGGCTACACCTTC	CASSRGGRPNYGYTF	many	TRBJ1-2	TRBV12-3/TRBV12-4	15	-
TGCAGTGCCTCCGGGATGGGTCAGCCCCAGCATTTT	CSASGMGQPQHF	-	TRBJ1-5	TRBV20-1	12	-
TGCGCCAGCAGCCAAGATAGGGACAGCTATGGCTACACCTTC	CASSQDRDSYGYTF	many	TRBJ1-2	TRBV4-3	14	TRBD1
TGTGCCAGCAGCCCCCGGCCTTCGCGGGGCAATGAGCAGTTCTTC	CASSPRPSRGNEQFF	-	TRBJ2-1	TRBV7-2	15	-
TGTGCCAGCAGAGTGACATCAAACACTGAAGCTTTCTTT	CASRVTSNTEAFF	few	TRBJ1-1	TRBV12-3/TRBV12-4	13	-
TGCGCCAGCAGCTTGCTGCGGGCATTCGATGAGCAGTTCTTC	CASSLLRAFDEQFF	few	TRBJ2-1	TRBV5-1	14	-
TGTGCCAGCAGCGTAGTGGGCCAGTACAATGAGCAGTTCTTC	CASSVVGQYNEQFF	many	TRBJ2-1	TRBV9	14	-
TGCAGTGCTAGCGCTCGAGAACTTAACACTGAAGCTTTCTTT	CSASARELNTEAFF	-	TRBJ1-1	TRBV20-1	14	-
TGTGCCAGCACCAACAGGAATTCACCCCTCCACTTT	CASTNRNSPLHF	-	TRBJ1-6	TRBV9	12	-
TGTGCCAGCAGTGAGGCACAGGGTAGCGGCTACACCTTC	CASSEAQGSGYTF	-	TRBJ1-2	TRBV2	13	-
TGTGCCAGCTCACCTTCTCTGTTATCTCAAGAGACCCAGTACTTC	CASSPSLLSQETQYF	-	TRBJ2-5	TRBV18	15	-